This is a list of T cell receptor beta chains from one sample in a study of blood T cell repertoires in COVID-19. Repertoires were generated with immunoSEQ multiplex PCR, while TCRdb's copy carries only in-frame clones and drops some. Here the sample spans 200,000 or so clones, roughly 80% being singletons. Specimen: peripheral blood. Source of these receptors: a woman of 80 years or more with COVID-19, enrolled during active disease. The CDR3 runs from the conserved cysteine through the conserved F or W. Each record gives: J gene, clone size, D gene, V gene, CDR3 protein, CDR3 DNA. The D gene is left open where the match is weak. The listing skips clone size in some rows; elsewhere it reads once, few, many or a size class.

J: TRBJ2-6
size: -
D: -
V: TRBV11-2
CDR3: CASRRGASGANVLTF
DNA: TGTGCCAGCAGACGGGGGGCCTCTGGGGCCAACGTCCTGACTTTC

J: TRBJ2-3
size: -
D: TRBD2
V: TRBV5-1
CDR3: CASSLAPSGGANTQYF
DNA: TGCGCCAGCAGCTTGGCTCCTAGCGGGGGGGCAAATACGCAGTATTTT

J: TRBJ2-1
size: -
D: TRBD1
V: TRBV7-8
CDR3: CASSEDRGLYNEQFF
DNA: TGTGCCAGCAGTGAAGACAGGGGGCTCTACAATGAGCAGTTCTTC

J: TRBJ1-2
size: -
D: -
V: TRBV16
CDR3: CASSQEDGYTF
DNA: TGTGCCAGCAGCCAAGAGGATGGCTACACCTTC

J: TRBJ1-1
size: -
D: -
V: TRBV2
CDR3: CASSYQGYTEAFF
DNA: TGTGCCAGCAGTTATCAGGGGTACACTGAAGCTTTCTTT

J: TRBJ2-1
size: few
D: -
V: TRBV28
CDR3: CASSRIGTSLYNEQFF
DNA: TGTGCCAGCAGTAGAATCGGGACTTCTCTATACAATGAGCAGTTCTTC

J: TRBJ2-5
size: -
D: -
V: TRBV5-1
CDR3: CASSLGGLAELQETQYF
DNA: TGCGCCAGCAGCTTGGGGGGTTTAGCGGAATTACAGGAGACCCAGTACTTC

J: TRBJ1-2
size: -
D: -
V: TRBV28
CDR3: CASSTSSAGAYGYTF
DNA: TGTGCCAGCAGCACCTCCTCAGCGGGGGCCTATGGCTACACCTTC

J: TRBJ2-2
size: -
D: -
V: TRBV11-3
CDR3: CASSSQGLGNTGELFF
DNA: TGTGCCAGCAGTTCACAGGGATTGGGGAACACCGGGGAGCTGTTTTTT

J: TRBJ2-5
size: -
D: -
V: TRBV6-2/TRBV6-3
CDR3: CASSLQGGQETQYF
DNA: TGTGCCAGCAGCCTACAGGGTGGCCAAGAGACCCAGTACTTC

J: TRBJ1-3
size: -
D: -
V: TRBV6-6
CDR3: CASSYLNTIYF
DNA: TGTGCCAGCAGTTACCTAAACACCATATATTTT

J: TRBJ2-1
size: -
D: -
V: TRBV4-2
CDR3: CASSRLFDNEQFF
DNA: TGTGCCAGCAGCCGACTCTTCGACAATGAGCAGTTCTTC

J: TRBJ1-5
size: -
D: TRBD1
V: TRBV10-3
CDR3: CAIRETGGPNQPQHF
DNA: TGTGCCATCAGGGAGACAGGGGGGCCCAATCAGCCCCAGCATTTT

J: TRBJ2-3
size: -
D: TRBD2
V: TRBV10-2
CDR3: CASSKLAGAADTQYF
DNA: TGCGCCAGCAGCAAACTAGCGGGGGCAGCAGATACGCAGTATTTT

J: TRBJ1-2
size: -
D: -
V: TRBV6-5
CDR3: CASSSPGLLNGGYTF
DNA: TGTGCCAGCAGTTCACCGGGACTCCTAAATGGGGGCTACACCTTC

J: TRBJ1-1
size: few
D: TRBD1
V: TRBV2
CDR3: CASKGQMNTEAFF
DNA: TGTGCCAGTAAGGGACAGATGAACACTGAAGCTTTCTTT

J: TRBJ1-6
size: -
D: -
V: TRBV19
CDR3: CASKEGANSPLHF
DNA: TGTGCCAGTAAGGAGGGCGCGAATTCACCCCTCCACTTT

J: TRBJ2-7
size: -
D: TRBD1
V: TRBV7-9
CDR3: CASQTDRGYEQYF
DNA: TGTGCCAGCCAAACGGACAGGGGCTACGAGCAGTACTTC

J: TRBJ2-5
size: -
D: -
V: TRBV3-1/TRBV3-2
CDR3: CASSQVAGRETQYF
DNA: TGTGCCAGCAGCCAAGTAGCAGGGCGAGAGACCCAGTACTTC

J: TRBJ1-3
size: once
D: TRBD1
V: TRBV3-1/TRBV3-2
CDR3: CASTPGGPGNTIYF
DNA: TGTGCCAGCACCCCAGGGGGTCCTGGAAACACCATATATTTT

J: TRBJ2-5
size: -
D: TRBD2
V: TRBV7-9
CDR3: CASSSPAGAGGRQETQYF
DNA: TGTGCCAGCAGCTCCCCGGCTGGGGCGGGGGGCCGCCAAGAGACCCAGTACTTC

J: TRBJ1-2
size: -
D: TRBD1
V: TRBV3-1/TRBV3-2
CDR3: CASAGGEPSHYGYTF
DNA: TGTGCCAGCGCAGGGGGCGAGCCCTCCCACTATGGCTACACCTTC

J: TRBJ1-3
size: -
D: -
V: TRBV7-8
CDR3: CASSPGVTIYF
DNA: TGTGCCAGCAGCCCGGGTGTCACCATATATTTT

J: TRBJ2-4
size: -
D: TRBD2
V: TRBV6-4
CDR3: CASSDRRGDIQYF
DNA: TGTGCCAGCAGCGACAGACGGGGGGACATTCAGTACTTC

J: TRBJ1-3
size: -
D: -
V: TRBV6-5
CDR3: CASSYSRESGNTIYF
DNA: TGTGCCAGCAGTTACTCGCGGGAATCTGGAAACACCATATATTTT

J: TRBJ1-2
size: -
D: TRBD1
V: TRBV7-2
CDR3: CASSLRGQGYGYTF
DNA: TGTGCCAGCAGCTTACGCGGACAGGGTTATGGCTACACCTTC